This TCR beta chain was identified in a study of CD4 and CD8 cells across lung adenocarcinoma regions. This clonotype was seen a few times. The germline CDR1 and CDR2 sequences are SGHTA and FQGTGA. CDR3 length equals 14 residues. With 0 bases removed from V and 3 bases from J, the gap between germline ends came to 6 bases. Localized lung adenocarcinoma, a non-small cell lung cancer, affected the donors. TCRdb reprocessed the PCR reads with MiXCR, giving one entry per CDR3 protein. The sample lists thousands of distinct CDR3 sequences, 67% occurring once. This TCR came from a female donor with lung adenocarcinoma. The CD4 and CD8 labels of this study may be unreliable. The V and J genes are TRBV7-3 and TRBJ2-1; D is perhaps TRBD2 (5 bases). Sequences were obtained from CD4+ T cells from the center of a lung tumor. The CDR3 DNA reads as TGTGCCAGCAGCTTAACTAGCGACTACAATGAGCAGTTCTTC. Translation: CASSLTSDYNEQFF. Variable domain in full (rest from reference TRBV7-3 and TRBJ2-1): GAGVSQTPSNKVTEKGKYVELRCDPISGHTALYWYRQSLGQGPEFLIYFQGTGAADDSGLPNDRFFAVRPEGSVSTLKIQRTERGDSAVYLCASSLTSDYNEQFFGPGTRLTVL.